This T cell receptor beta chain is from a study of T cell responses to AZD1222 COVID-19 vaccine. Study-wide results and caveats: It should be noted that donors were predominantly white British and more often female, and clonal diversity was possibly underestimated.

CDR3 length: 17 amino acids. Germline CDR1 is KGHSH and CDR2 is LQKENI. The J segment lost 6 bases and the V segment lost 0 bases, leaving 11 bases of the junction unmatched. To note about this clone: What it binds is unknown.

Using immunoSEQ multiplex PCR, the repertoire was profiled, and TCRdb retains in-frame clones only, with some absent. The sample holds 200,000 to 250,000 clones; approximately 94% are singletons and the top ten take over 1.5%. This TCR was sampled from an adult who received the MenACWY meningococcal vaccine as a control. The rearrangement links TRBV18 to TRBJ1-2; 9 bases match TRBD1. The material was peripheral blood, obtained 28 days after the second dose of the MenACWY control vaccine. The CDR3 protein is CASSPPNPPTGGNGYTF. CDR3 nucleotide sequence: TGTGCCAGCTCACCACCAAACCCCCCCACAGGGGGCAATGGCTACACCTTC.